Listed here are 23 T cell receptor beta chains from one sample, sequenced in a study of blood T cell repertoires in COVID-19. Generated by immunoSEQ multiplex PCR, the TCRdb table keeps only in-frame clones and is missing some. The sample holds around 69,000 clones, about 86% seen once. Sequencing input: peripheral blood. These receptors all stem from a man aged 50-60 years with active COVID-19.

The genes are TRBV24-1 and TRBJ2-2, with TRBD2 as a possible D gene (6 bases). The V and J ends lost 4 bases and 0 bases respectively, with 11 bases between them. The CDR3 consists of 16 residues. Germline-derived CDR1 and CDR2 are KGHDR and SFDVKD. DNA for the CDR3: TGTGCCACCAGTGACTGGGACTTCGCGAACACCGGGGAGCTGTTTTTT. Amino acid sequence: CATSDWDFANTGELFF.

This chain links TRBV5-8 with TRBJ2-5; TRBD1 is a possible D gene (7 bases). Germline CDR1 is SGHTS and CDR2 is YDEGEE. V lost 0 bases and J lost 5, with 11 bases in between. The CDR3 sequence is 14 residues long. DNA of the CDR3: TGTGCCAGCAGCTTGGGGCCAGGGGGGGAGACCCAGTACTTC. Its protein product is CASSLGPGGETQYF.

This chain connects TRBV4-1 to TRBJ2-7, with 7 bases identical to TRBD2. J was trimmed by 5 bases and V by 1 base; bases with no gene match: 5. The CDR3 has 14 amino acids. Germline V gene data show CDR1 as MGHRA and CDR2 as YSYEKL. In nucleotides, the CDR3 is TGCGCCAGCAGCCAAGCGGAGCGGGGAAACGAGCAGTACTTC. Protein sequence: CASSQAERGNEQYF.

The V gene is TRBV6-5, the J gene TRBJ2-7, with D possibly being TRBD1 (5 bases). The CDR3 is made up of 13 amino acids. The V gene lost 6 bases and the J gene lost 5 bases, with 14 bases spanning the gap. From germline, CDR1 is MNHEY and CDR2 SVGAGI. In DNA, the CDR3 is TGTGCCAGCAGGGGCCAGGGTGACCACGAGCAGTACTTC. This gives the protein CASRGQGDHEQYF.

The chain has TRBV5-6 and TRBJ1-1; D is undetermined. Per the germline V gene, CDR1 is SGHDT and CDR2 is YYEEEE. The CDR3 sequence is 14 residues long. V was clipped by 1 base and J by 1 base, with 8 bases between them. The CDR3 is CASSLWAGNTEAFF. In DNA, the CDR3 is TGTGCCAGCAGCTTGTGGGCGGGGAACACTGAAGCTTTCTTT.

This clone has just a few counts. The chain is built from TRBV5-4 and TRBJ1-1, with 7 nucleotides matching TRBD1. The CDR3 is 15 amino acids. Germline V CDR1 and CDR2: SGHNT, YYREEE (reference sequence). V dropped 0 bases and J dropped 4; count of bases not matched to a gene: 6. For the CDR3, the DNA is TGTGCCAGCAGCTTGGGAATTTCAGGGGGCACTGAAGCTTTCTTT. Protein: CASSLGISGGTEAFF.

The chain recombines TRBV9 with TRBJ1-3; D uncertain. Trimming removed 4 bases from V and 8 bases from J, with 19 bases in between. In germline, CDR1 is SGDLS, CDR2 YYNGEE. The CDR3 spans 15 residues. The CDR3 coding sequence is TGTGCCAGCAGCCCCGGGGTCTTAATGAGTGACACCATATATTTT. Protein sequence: CASSPGVLMSDTIYF.

The chain has TRBV7-9 and TRBJ2-3; 9 nucleotides agree with TRBD2. The CDR3 runs to 18 residues. V lost 6 bases, J lost 8 bases, and 21 bases stayed unmatched. CDR1 and CDR2 from the germline V gene are SEHNR and FQNEAQ (reference sequence). This CDR3 reads CASRPAYPGLATTGTQYF. CDR3 nucleotide sequence: TGTGCCAGCAGGCCAGCTTACCCGGGACTAGCAACAACGGGTACGCAGTATTTT. The entire variable domain, with the rest obtained from reference TRBV7-9 and TRBJ2-3, is as follows: DTGVSQNPRHKITKRGQNVTFRCDPISEHNRLYWYRQTLGQGPEFLTYFQNEAQLEKSRLLSDRFSAERPKGSFSTLEIQRTEQGDSAMYLCASRPAYPGLATTGTQYFGPGTRLTVL.

This sequence joins TRBV18 and TRBJ1-4, with TRBD1 matching over 8 bases. The V gene end was trimmed by 3 bases and the J gene end by 6 bases; junction bases not matched to a gene: 6. This CDR3 spans 15 amino acids. The germline V gene has CDR1 KGHSH and CDR2 LQKENI. CDR3 protein: CASSPRTGIDEKLFF. The CDR3 region has the DNA TGTGCCAGCTCACCTCGGACAGGGATTGATGAAAAACTGTTTTTT.

This rearrangement joins TRBV11-3 to TRBJ2-5; D perhaps matches TRBD2 (6 bases). CDR1 SGHNT and CDR2 YENEEA come from the germline V gene. This CDR3 has 15 residues. Trimming removed 1 base at V and 5 bases at J, with 14 bases between. The CDR3 sequence is CASSLVGGVWETQYF. The CDR3 nucleotides read TGTGCCAGCAGCTTAGTGGGGGGTGTGTGGGAGACCCAGTACTTC.

V and J are TRBV4-2 and TRBJ2-1; 8 nucleotides match TRBD1. Losses at the gene ends were 0 bases for V and 7 bases for J; bases not matched to a gene: 8. Germline V gene data show CDR1 as LGHNA and CDR2 as YNFKEQ. The CDR3 runs 16 residues. In DNA form, the CDR3 reads TGTGCCAGCAGCCAAGATCGTCAGGGGGCAGGAAATGAGCAGTTCTTC. This gives the protein CASSQDRQGAGNEQFF.

V and J are TRBV6-6 and TRBJ1-1, with TRBD1 identical over 7 bases. The CDR3 spans 13 residues. Germline CDR1 MNHNY, CDR2 SVGAGI (reference sequence). V shed 6 bases, J shed 2 bases, and the junction held 3 bases outside the gene matches. For the CDR3, the DNA is TGTGCCAGCAGAAAAGGGGGCAACACTGAAGCTTTCTTT. It codes for CASRKGGNTEAFF.

This rearrangement joins TRBV5-6 to TRBJ1-1; D gene ambiguous. The germline V and J ends were trimmed by 4 bases and 0 bases, with 7 bases remaining between them. The V gene's germline CDR1 is SGHDT and CDR2 YYEEEE. This CDR3 is built from 13 residues. CDR3: CASSIQMNTEAFF. The CDR3 region has the DNA TGTGCCAGCAGCATACAGATGAACACTGAAGCTTTCTTT.

V and J are TRBV7-4 and TRBJ2-7, with TRBD1 matching 8 bases. The CDR3 runs to 14 residues. Per the germline V gene, CDR1 is SGHVT and CDR2 is SQSDAQ. Trimming removed 6 bases from V and 1 base from J; junction bases left unmatched: 5. CDR3 loop: CASRIRQGSYEQYV. The CDR3 nucleotides are TGTGCCAGCAGAATACGACAGGGGTCCTACGAGCAGTACGTC.

J is TRBJ1-4 and V is TRBV7-8; 8 bases agree with TRBD1. V trimming: 0 bases; J trimming: 0 bases; junction bases outside the gene matches: 15. This CDR3 has 21 amino acids. CDR1 is SGHVS and CDR2 is FQNEAQ in the germline V gene. CDR3 sequence (DNA): TGTGCCAGCAGCTTAGCAATTTGGATATGGACAGGGCCCGCAACTAATGAAAAACTGTTTTTT. This codes for CASSLAIWIWTGPATNEKLFF.

This clone was counted once. The chain links TRBV2 to TRBJ1-5; D remains unclear. The CDR3 consists of 13 residues. V was pared by 0 bases and J by 7 bases, with 7 bases between. Per germline, CDR1 SNHLY and CDR2 FYNNEI. Here the CDR3 reads CASSEARVQPQHF. CDR3 DNA: TGTGCCAGCAGTGAAGCGCGAGTGCAGCCCCAGCATTTT.

V is TRBV11-3 and J is TRBJ2-5; possible D gene TRBD2, 5 bases. Germline values: CDR1 SGHNT, CDR2 YENEEA. This CDR3 contains 13 residues. V dropped 10 bases and J dropped 2 bases, with 14 bases sitting between them. The CDR3 region is CAIAPTGQETQYF. The CDR3 DNA is TGTGCCATTGCCCCGACGGGGCAAGAGACCCAGTACTTC.

The V gene is TRBV19, the J gene TRBJ1-5; no clear D gene. V shed 3 bases and J shed 7 bases, with 7 bases lying between them. This CDR3 has 12 residues. Germline V gene lookup returns CDR1 LNHDA and CDR2 SQIVND (reference sequence). This CDR3 is CASSMRFQPQHF. CDR3 DNA: TGTGCCAGTAGTATGCGCTTCCAGCCCCAGCATTTT.

The CDR3 loop is CASSLGEGRQETQYF. The CDR3 DNA follows: TGCGCCAGCAGCTTGGGGGAGGGGAGACAAGAGACCCAGTACTTC. V is TRBV5-1 and J is TRBJ2-5, with 7 bases aligning to TRBD2. V dropped 0 bases and J dropped 2; count of bases not matched to a gene: 4. Per germline, CDR1 SGHRS and CDR2 YFSETQ. The CDR3 contains 15 residues.

V is TRBV6-5 and J is TRBJ2-5, with 11 bases fitting TRBD2. The CDR3 runs to 15 residues. Trimming removed 6 bases from V and 1 base from J; junction bases left unmatched: 4. Germline V lookup: CDR1 MNHEY, CDR2 SVGAGI. CDR3 region: CASRRLAGSQETQYF. The CDR3 DNA reads as TGTGCCAGCAGGCGACTAGCGGGGTCCCAAGAGACCCAGTACTTC.

This chain uses TRBV18 with TRBJ1-1, with D possibly TRBD1 on 5 matching bases. The V gene's germline CDR1 is KGHSH and CDR2 LQKENI. The CDR3 loop spans 13 amino acids. Trimming cost V 3 bases and J 3 bases, with 8 bases left between them. The DNA for the CDR3 is TGTGCCAGCTCACCTGCGGGGGACACTGAAGCTTTCTTT. This sequence encodes CASSPAGDTEAFF.

The chain links TRBV4-1 to TRBJ2-1; D is perhaps TRBD2 (5 bases). The V and J ends lost 0 bases and 1 base respectively, with 13 bases between them. The CDR3 contains 17 residues. Per the germline V gene, CDR1 is MGHRA and CDR2 is YSYEKL. Here the CDR3 DNA reads TGCGCCAGCAGCCAAGATGCTCCTAGCACTTCCTACAATGAGCAGTTCTTC. Translating gives CASSQDAPSTSYNEQFF.

This rearrangement joins TRBV7-3 to TRBJ2-5; a possible D gene is TRBD2 (6 bases). Germline V gives CDR1 SGHTA, CDR2 FQGTGA. This CDR3 spans 14 amino acids. Trimming took off 2 bases at V and 5 bases at J, with 12 bases between the two ends. The DNA of the CDR3 is TGTGCCAGCAGCTTATCCGCAGGGAGGGAGACCCAGTACTTC. Translation: CASSLSAGRETQYF. Based on the CDR3 plus reference TRBV7-3 and TRBJ2-5, the full variable domain is GAGVSQTPSNKVTEKGKYVELRCDPISGHTALYWYRQSLGQGPEFLIYFQGTGAADDSGLPNDRFFAVRPEGSVSTLKIQRTERGDSAVYLCASSLSAGRETQYFGPGTRLLVL.